The 24 T cell receptor beta chains in this list originate from one sample, sequenced in a study of type 1 regulatory T cells. Whole-study results and caveats: Tr1 cells had a more restricted TCR repertoire than non-Tr1 cells.

TCRdb passed the reads through MiXCR, listing each CDR3 protein once. The sample has approximately 77,000 distinct CDR3 sequences; less than 25% are singletons. These receptors lack a known antigen. Source material: cultured type 1 regulatory T (Tr1) cells, either the whole culture or a sorted fraction (not recorded which). These receptors all stem from a human donor in good health.

This sequence joins TRBV7-2 and TRBJ2-7; the D gene is possibly TRBD2 (6 bases). Germline CDR1 SGHTA, CDR2 FQGNSA. The CDR3 runs 16 residues. V gave up 1 base and J gave up 3 bases, with 16 bases separating them. The CDR3 nucleotides read TGTGCCAGCAGCTTAGTTCAGACAGCGGGTAACTACGAGCAGTACTTC. The encoded protein is CASSLVQTAGNYEQYF.

V gene TRBV12-3 or TRBV12-4 combines with J gene TRBJ1-4; D gene unclear. The ends were cut back, 8 bases at V and 8 bases at J, with 18 bases in the middle. The length of the CDR3 is 14 residues. Here the CDR3 reads CASGSAGSGEKLFF. The CDR3 DNA reads as TGTGCCAGCGGGTCCGCTGGGAGCGGCGAAAAACTGTTTTTT.

A note on this clonotype: One end of the junction fails to match germline, which may point to a read error. The rearrangement links TRBV5-1 to TRBJ2-1; the match to TRBD2 covers 7 bases. This CDR3 comprises 15 residues. The V gene's germline CDR1 is SGHRS and CDR2 YFSETQ. CDR3 bases: TGCACCAGCAGCGCTAGCGGATCTCCTTCCAATGAGCAGTTCTTC. It translates to CTSSASGSPSNEQFF.

This chain joins TRBV3-1 and TRBJ2-7, with D possibly being TRBD1 or TRBD2 (5 bases each). The CDR3 covers 15 residues. The germline gives CDR1 LGHDT, CDR2 YNNKEL (reference sequence). V lost 4 bases to trimming and J lost 6 bases, with 19 bases between them. The CDR3 sequence is CASSPMLGVSGEQYF. The CDR3 DNA reads TGTGCCAGCAGCCCAATGTTGGGGGTATCAGGCGAGCAGTACTTC.

This sequence joins TRBV29-1 and TRBJ1-2; 12 bases line up with TRBD1. The CDR3 has 14 amino acids. Germline CDR1 and CDR2: SQVTM and ANQGSEA. After removal of 5 bases from V and 2 bases from J, the junction contained 3 bases not matched to a gene. CDR3 sequence: CSVKGTGGNYGYTF. The CDR3 coding sequence is TGCAGCGTTAAGGGGACAGGGGGCAACTATGGCTACACCTTC.

V is TRBV12-3 or TRBV12-4 and J is TRBJ2-1, with TRBD2 as a possible D gene (6 bases). The length of the CDR3 is 18 residues. V was clipped by 7 bases and J by 8 bases, with 30 bases between them. The CDR3 bases are TGTGCCAGCACGTATGGGGACTTGCGCCCCAAACCCAGGGATGAGCAGTTCTTC. It is translated as CASTYGDLRPKPRDEQFF.

In this sample, this clonotype is medium-sized (0.01 to 0.1%). V gene TRBV29-1 combines with J gene TRBJ2-1; 9 bases match TRBD2. The CDR3 has 15 residues. The ends lost 1 base at V and 4 bases at J; junction bases unmatched: 5. The germline V gene has CDR1 SQVTM and CDR2 ANQGSEA. CDR3 in amino acids: CSVEGSAGGYNEQFF. CDR3 coding DNA: TGCAGCGTTGAAGGTTCGGCGGGAGGGTACAATGAGCAGTTCTTC.

The chain is built from TRBV27 and TRBJ1-5; D might be TRBD1 (5 bases). This CDR3 contains 14 residues. Trimming removed 5 bases at V and 0 bases at J, with 8 bases between. Germline CDR1 reads MNHEY; CDR2 reads SMNVEV (reference sequence). The CDR3 spells CASSRDSSNQPQHF. CDR3 in DNA: TGTGCCAGCAGTCGCGACAGTAGCAATCAGCCCCAGCATTTT.

This clonotype was observed many times. The rearrangement joins TRBV9 to TRBJ1-1; no clear D gene. This CDR3 region has 14 residues. The germline V gene encodes CDR1 SGDLS and CDR2 YYNGEE. V shed 0 bases and J shed 1 base, with 7 bases lying between them. The CDR3 region has the DNA TGTGCCAGCAGCGTAGTCGGAGGGAACACTGAAGCTTTCTTT. This gives the protein CASSVVGGNTEAFF.

This clonotype was detected ten times or more. The rearrangement uses TRBV5-1 and TRBJ2-3; D remains ambiguous. The CDR3 is 15 residues long. V was clipped by 0 bases and J by 6 bases, with 14 bases between them. CDR1 and CDR2 (germline): SGHRS, YFSETQ. DNA for the CDR3: TGCGCCAGCAGCTTGGCCGCGAGGCTCGTGGATACGCAGTATTTT. Translating it yields CASSLAARLVDTQYF.

This chain connects TRBV12-3 or TRBV12-4 to TRBJ2-2; D gene ambiguous. The CDR3 spans 11 residues. Trimming took 3 bases from V and 7 from J, leaving 3 bases between them. The CDR3 here is CASSLSGELFF. The DNA for the CDR3 is TGTGCCAGCAGTTTGAGCGGGGAGCTGTTTTTT.

This rearrangement joins TRBV9 to TRBJ2-7; D is perhaps TRBD1 or TRBD2 (5 bases each). CDR1 is SGDLS and CDR2 is YYNGEE in the germline V gene. This CDR3 region has 15 residues. Trimming took off 3 bases at V and 6 bases at J, with 19 bases between the two ends. CDR3 region: CASSASRDAVREQYF. The CDR3 nucleotides are TGTGCCAGCAGCGCCTCCCGGGACGCCGTTCGCGAGCAGTACTTC.

The gene calls are TRBV7-8 and TRBJ2-2; D gene ambiguous. The V gene lost 5 bases and the J gene lost 8 bases, with 9 bases spanning the gap. The germline gives CDR1 SGHVS, CDR2 FQNEAQ. There are 12 residues in the CDR3. This CDR3 is CASSPVLGELFF. CDR3 coding DNA: TGTGCCAGCAGCCCGGTACTTGGGGAGCTGTTTTTT.

This clonotype was seen a handful of times. The rearrangement links TRBV5-1 to TRBJ1-1; unclear D gene. Germline V gene lookup returns CDR1 SGHRS and CDR2 YFSETQ. There are 13 residues in the CDR3. Trimming took 0 bases from V and 4 from J, leaving 7 bases between them. This CDR3 is CASSLDSVTEAFF. In DNA form, the CDR3 reads TGCGCCAGCAGCTTGGATTCTGTCACTGAAGCTTTCTTT.

The chain employs TRBV12-3 or TRBV12-4 and TRBJ2-5, with D possibly matching TRBD1 (5 bases). V gave up 1 base and J gave up 0 bases, with 9 bases separating them. The CDR3 totals 15 residues. The CDR3 nucleotides read TGTGCCAGCAGTTTAGAGGGGTCGTACCAAGAGACCCAGTACTTC. It yields the protein CASSLEGSYQETQYF.

Only a few counts were recorded for this clonotype. The rearrangement joins TRBV29-1 to TRBJ2-1, with 11 bases identical to TRBD2. Trimming removed 6 bases from V and 1 base from J; junction bases left unmatched: 11. CDR3 length: 17 residues. The V gene's germline CDR1 is SQVTM and CDR2 ANQGSEA. The CDR3 spells CSVGDPLAGGSYNEQFF. The CDR3 region has the DNA TGCAGCGTCGGAGACCCGCTAGCGGGAGGATCCTACAATGAGCAGTTCTTC.

The gene calls are TRBV5-1 and TRBJ1-1; TRBD1 matches at 9 bases. The CDR3 spans 16 residues. Looked up from germline, CDR1 is SGHRS and CDR2 is YFSETQ. The trim removed 7 bases at V and 1 base at J, leaving 11 bases unmatched. The CDR3 DNA sequence: TGCGCCAGCCTGGGGGGACAGGGAACTGCGAACACTGAAGCTTTCTTT. It translates to CASLGGQGTANTEAFF.

The chain recombines TRBV29-1 with TRBJ1-2; unclear D gene. Germline V gives CDR1 SQVTM, CDR2 ANQGSEA. The V end was cut by 2 bases, the J end by 5 bases, with 6 bases between. CDR3 length: 11 amino acids. Here the CDR3 DNA reads TGCAGCGTTGAATTGGGTTATGGCTACACCTTC. Translating gives CSVELGYGYTF. The variable domain in full, with the rest retrieved from reference TRBV29-1 and TRBJ1-2, is SAVISQKPSRDICQRGTSLTIQCQVDSQVTMMFWYRQQPGQSLTLIATANQGSEATYESGFVIDKFPISRPNLTFSTLTVSNMSPEDSSIYLCSVELGYGYTFGSGTRLTVV.

To note about this clonotype: One end of the junction varies from germline; a read error may be responsible. The chain links TRBV20-1 to TRBJ2-5; 8 nucleotides line up with TRBD2. Germline CDR1 is DFQATT and CDR2 is SNEGSKA (reference sequence). The CDR3 covers 14 residues. The CDR3 region has the DNA TGCAGTGCTCCCATAAGCGGGAGCAGGGAGAACCAGTACTTC. Encoded protein: CSAPISGSRENQYF.

The rearrangement joins TRBV20-1 to TRBJ2-1, with 13 bases fitting TRBD2. Losses at the gene ends were 5 bases for V and 7 bases for J; bases not matched to a gene: 8. This CDR3 has 15 residues. In germline, CDR1 is DFQATT, CDR2 SNEGSKA (reference sequence). The CDR3: CSALTSGRNRNEQFF. CDR3 nucleotide sequence: TGCAGTGCTCTGACTAGCGGGAGGAATAGGAATGAGCAGTTCTTC.

This clonotype turned up a few times. V usage is TRBV9 and J usage is TRBJ2-3; TRBD2 agrees at 13 bases. CDR1 and CDR2 (germline): SGDLS, YYNGEE. The CDR3 covers 16 residues. Trimming cost V 4 bases and J 3 bases; bases outside gene matches: 5. The CDR3 nucleotides read TGTGCCAGCAGCCCTACTAGCGGGAGGGGGACAGATACGCAGTATTTT. Amino acid sequence: CASSPTSGRGTDTQYF. Full variable domain (missing parts from reference TRBV9 and TRBJ2-3): DSGVTQTPKHLITATGQRVTLRCSPRSGDLSVYWYQQSLDQGLQFLIQYYNGEERAKGNILERFSAQQFPDLHSELNLSSLELGDSALYFCASSPTSGRGTDTQYFGPGTRLTVL.

This chain connects TRBV10-3 to TRBJ2-7, with 12 bases fitting TRBD2. There are 14 residues in the CDR3. With V trimmed by 4 bases and J by 5 bases, 3 bases remained unmatched. Germline assignment: CDR1 ENHRY and CDR2 SYGVKD. The CDR3 spells CAISGLAGEHEQYF. CDR3 DNA: TGTGCCATCAGTGGACTAGCGGGAGAACACGAGCAGTACTTC.

The V gene is TRBV4-3, the J gene TRBJ1-2, with unresolved D. V was clipped by 1 base and J by 2 bases, with 8 bases between them. This CDR3 has 14 residues. From germline, CDR1 is LGHNA and CDR2 YSLEER. CDR3 nucleotides: TGCGCCAGCAGCCAAGCACTTTCCAACTATGGCTACACCTTC. Translation: CASSQALSNYGYTF.

This chain uses TRBV29-1 with TRBJ2-1, with TRBD2 matching over 12 bases. CDR1 SQVTM and CDR2 ANQGSEA come from the germline V gene. V dropped 4 bases and J dropped 8; count of bases not matched to a gene: 6. The CDR3 is made up of 14 amino acids. CDR3 protein: CSVGLAGVVHEQFF. CDR3 nucleotide sequence: TGCAGCGTTGGACTAGCGGGAGTCGTACATGAGCAGTTCTTC.